This T cell receptor beta chain was sequenced for a study of blood T cell repertoires in COVID-19. Participant ages covered about 18 to 100 years across about 22 US areas. In assigning cohorts, the study relied on participant-reported clinical history. What the recovered Cohort 3 donors had was two negative PCRs, clearance, or symptom resolution. In the authors' methods: Amplification of reference gene primers provided the estimated nucleated cell counts. Repertoires were generated with immunoSEQ multiplex PCR, while TCRdb's copy carries only in-frame clones and drops some. V, J and clone size are taken as reported in that table, and D and trimming were inferred from the DNA itself. The table has about 250,000 clones, about 85% seen once. The sample taken for sequencing was PBMCs or T cells enriched from blood (not recorded which). The sequence was obtained from a woman in her forties or fifties who had recovered from COVID-19.

The CDR3 spells CASSWTGGNEAFF. The CDR3 nucleotides read TGTGCCAGCAGCTGGACAGGGGGGAATGAAGCTTTCTTT. V and J are TRBV7-9 and TRBJ1-1; 10 bases match TRBD1. V was pared by 4 bases and J by 7 bases, with 3 bases of the junction left unmatched. The CDR3 extends over 13 amino acids. The germline CDR1 and CDR2 sequences are SEHNR and FQNEAQ (reference sequence).